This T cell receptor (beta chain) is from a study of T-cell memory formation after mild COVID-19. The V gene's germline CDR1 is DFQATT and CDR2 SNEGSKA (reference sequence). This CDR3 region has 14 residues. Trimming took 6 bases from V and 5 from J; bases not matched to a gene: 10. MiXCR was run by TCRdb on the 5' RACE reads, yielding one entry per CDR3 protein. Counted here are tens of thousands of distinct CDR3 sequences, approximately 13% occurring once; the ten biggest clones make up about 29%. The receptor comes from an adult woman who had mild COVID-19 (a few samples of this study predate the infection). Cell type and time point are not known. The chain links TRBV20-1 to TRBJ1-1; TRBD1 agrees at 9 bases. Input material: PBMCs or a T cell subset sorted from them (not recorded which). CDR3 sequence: CSAPPDRGGTEAFF. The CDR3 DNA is TGCAGTGCCCCCCCGGACAGGGGAGGGACTGAAGCTTTCTTT.